Below, one T cell receptor (beta chain) is given with its context. The sample is drawn from a study of identical twins. Each CDR3 protein gets one entry after TCRdb re-called the 5' RACE reads with MiXCR. The data show 500,000 to 600,000 distinct CDR3 sequences, around 20% seen once. The germline CDR1 and CDR2 sequences are DFQATT and SNEGSKA (reference sequence). The CDR3 is 14 amino acids. Between the trimmed V and J ends, which lost 5 bases and 5 bases, there was a span of 16 bases. Among all donors, each was a healthy Caucasian. These same records also appear under a second study, on T cells expressing NK-cell markers.

The V call is TRBV20-1, the J call TRBJ2-1; D possibly uses TRBD1 or TRBD2 (5 bases each). Sequencing was carried out using CD4+ T cells sorted from blood. This TCR was recovered from a woman under 30 in good health. In nucleotides, the CDR3 is TGCAGTGCTGTGTGGGGGAGCGTCCACAATGAGCAGTTCTTC. Protein: CSAVWGSVHNEQFF.